This T cell receptor beta chain was obtained from a study of cytomegalovirus exposure and HLA in healthy donors (dated by TCRdb to about 2017). Describing the broader study: According to a later analysis, the approximately 130 validation repertoires were produced on the same platform as the 666 repertoires of the first cohort. The study aimed to test whether cataloging public T cell receptors could reveal signatures of past pathogen exposure. To predict cytomegalovirus infection status, the study combined high-throughput TCR immunosequencing, statistical association of individual TCRs with disease status, and machine learning. In addition to the first cohort of approximately 670 subjects, a separate validation cohort of 100 to 150 different subjects was used.

The donors were included in the validation cohort of some 110 subjects, a group kept apart from the approximately 700-subject first cohort. General study outcomes and caveats: The study gave a list of around 170 TCR beta chains associated with cytomegalovirus. According to the authors, the approach could potentially be generalized to other disease states and immunological phenotypes. The validation cohort had no HLA typing available for a later analysis, so co-occurrence within that cohort was assessed over all 120 or so repertoires. Of the cluster scores, approximately 95% were above 0 in a later analysis, which found that TCRs clustered in the first cohort also tended to co-occur in the 120 validation repertoires. Across donors, most TCR sequences were observed very rarely, whereas some public TCRs were present in many individuals. In both the original and validation cohorts, the classifier was reported to diagnose cytomegalovirus status with high specificity and sensitivity. In vitro tests confirmed that a few of the cytomegalovirus-associated TCR beta chains recognize cytomegalovirus antigens.

Library construction relied on the immunoSEQ multiplex PCR assay. In the source study's methods: A statistical classification framework was developed to diagnose cytomegalovirus status using the catalog of TCR beta chain sequences. The clones in this table, taken by TCRdb from immuneACCESS, are in-frame only. Not every clone is retained; where verified, under half of the shortfall comes from an unresolved V gene, and the cause of the rest is unknown. V and J calls plus clone size are reproduced from that table; the DNA served to infer D and trimming. The sample table holds 70,000 to 90,000 clones, of which 85% were seen once. The ten top clones hold 3% of the sample. A word on this clone: What this receptor recognizes is not known. Qualities for individual bases were not recorded, and no much larger clone is one base off.

This receptor was identified in a man under 40 in good health and CMV-seronegative. The sample was PBMCs.

The nucleotides read TGTGCCAGCACACCTCGGGGGTACACACAAGAGACCCAGTACTTC. Its protein is CASTPRGYTQETQYF. Recombination connected TRBV2 to TRBJ2-5; TRBD2 is a possible D gene, resting on 6 matching bases. The germline V gene provides CDR1 SNHLY and CDR2 FYNNEI. V is pared back by 7 bases and J by 2 bases, with 17 bases lying between the germline termini. From its cysteine to its phenylalanine, the CDR3 spans 15 amino acids. Only the CDR3 part of the read is kept: 45 bases, read in frame from the first base.